One sample yielded the 3 T cell receptor beta chains listed below, sequenced in a study of quantifying T cell responses using KT2 cells. As for the study in general: RNA was reverse transcribed with TCR alpha and beta constant-region primers.

The cDNA 3' end received a ligated oligonucleotide with a UMI. The first PCR ran 3 to 5 cycles with an equimolar RC1.1 and RC1.2 beta primer mix. TCRdb processed the UMI-ligation and nested PCR reads anew with MiXCR; each CDR3 protein has one entry. This table has around 56,000 distinct CDR3 sequences, about 12% appearing once. The material sequenced was PBMCs spiked with cells of the T cell clone KT2. The receptors originated from a human donor.

This clonotype came up a few times. The rearrangement uses TRBV6-5 and TRBJ1-3; possibly TRBD1 for D (5 bases). The germline gives CDR1 MNHEY, CDR2 SVGAGI. The CDR3 contains 15 residues. V lost 9 bases and J 1 base, leaving 16 bases between the germline ends. DNA of the CDR3: TGTGCCAGTTCCCGTGGGGCCCAGTCTGGAAACACCATATATTTT. It codes for CASSRGAQSGNTIYF.

This clonotype was counted ten times or more. This sequence joins TRBV6-1 and TRBJ2-1; 7 bases agree with TRBD2. This CDR3 has 14 amino acids. Trimming at V came to 6 bases and at J to 8 bases, leaving 10 bases not matched to a gene. The germline V gene encodes CDR1 MNHNS and CDR2 SASEGT. The CDR3: CASSRLASMHEQFF. CDR3 nucleotide sequence: TGTGCCAGCAGCCGACTAGCCTCTATGCATGAGCAGTTCTTC.

The chain is built from TRBV6-5 and TRBJ2-3; no clear D gene. V was cut by 6 bases and J by 0 bases, with 10 bases left in between. This CDR3 spans 14 amino acids. Germline values: CDR1 MNHEY, CDR2 SVGAGI. For the CDR3, the DNA is TGTGCCAGCAGAGTAGGCGGTAGCACAGATACGCAGTATTTT. Translating it yields CASRVGGSTDTQYF.